This T cell receptor (beta chain) appears in the sequencing data of a study of a mutant IDH1 vaccine in newly diagnosed glioma. Study background: Vaccination began 4-6 weeks post radiotherapy alone, or with temozolomide cycles.

Per germline, CDR1 SGHDT and CDR2 YYEEEE. This CDR3 comprises 13 residues. Deletions cut 4 bases from V and 1 base from J, with 8 bases between. Time point of the sample: week 23, last vaccination. A 20-mer mutant IDH1 peptide at 300 ug was injected subcutaneously with topical imiquimod. As for this clone: Antigen specificity is unknown.

The table came from immunoSEQ multiplex PCR; TCRdb's copy has only in-frame clones and leaves some out. The sample consists of some 11,000 clones, about 91% of them appearing once. The sequences come from PBMCs, collected from a glioma patient whose treatment included an IDH1 peptide vaccine. The V and J genes are TRBV5-6 and TRBJ2-5; D gene ambiguous. This clonotype was sampled from a woman aged 40 to 50 with glioma. Some clones in this sample may be carry-over from other donors' samples. The CDR3 here is CASSITGQETQYF. For the CDR3, the DNA is TGTGCCAGCAGCATAACCGGCCAAGAGACCCAGTACTTC.